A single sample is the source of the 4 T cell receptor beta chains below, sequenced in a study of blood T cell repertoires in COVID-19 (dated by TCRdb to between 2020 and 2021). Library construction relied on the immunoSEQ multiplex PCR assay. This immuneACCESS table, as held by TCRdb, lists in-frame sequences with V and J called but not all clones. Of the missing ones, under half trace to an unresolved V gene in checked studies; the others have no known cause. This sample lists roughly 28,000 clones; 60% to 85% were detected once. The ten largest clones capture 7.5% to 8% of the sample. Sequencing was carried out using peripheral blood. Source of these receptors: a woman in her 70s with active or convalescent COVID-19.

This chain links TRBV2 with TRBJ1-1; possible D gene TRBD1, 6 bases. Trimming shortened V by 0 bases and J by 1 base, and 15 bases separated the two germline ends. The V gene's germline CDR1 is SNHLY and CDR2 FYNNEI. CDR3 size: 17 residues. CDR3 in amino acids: CASSEALRTDQNTEAFF. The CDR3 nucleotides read TGTGCCAGCAGTGAAGCCTTGCGGACAGACCAGAACACTGAAGCTTTCTTT.

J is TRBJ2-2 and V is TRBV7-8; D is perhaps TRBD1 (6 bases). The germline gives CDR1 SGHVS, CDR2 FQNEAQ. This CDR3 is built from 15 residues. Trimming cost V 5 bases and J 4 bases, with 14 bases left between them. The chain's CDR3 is CASSHRDIGTGELFF. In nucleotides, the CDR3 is TGTGCCAGCAGCCACCGGGACATAGGCACCGGGGAGCTGTTTTTT.

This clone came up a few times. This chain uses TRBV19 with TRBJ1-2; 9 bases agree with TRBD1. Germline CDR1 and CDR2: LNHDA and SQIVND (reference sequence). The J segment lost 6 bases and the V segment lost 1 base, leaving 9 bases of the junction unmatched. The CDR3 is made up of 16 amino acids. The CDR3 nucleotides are TGTGCCAGTAGTATAGGGATGGGACAGGGACGGCATGGCTACACCTTC. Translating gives CASSIGMGQGRHGYTF.

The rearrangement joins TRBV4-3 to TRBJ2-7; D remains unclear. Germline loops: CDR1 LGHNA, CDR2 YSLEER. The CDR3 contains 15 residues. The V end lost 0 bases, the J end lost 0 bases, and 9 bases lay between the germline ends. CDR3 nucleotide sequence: TGCGCCAGCAGCCAAGATCGGGTCAGCTCCTACGAGCAGTACTTC. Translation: CASSQDRVSSYEQYF.